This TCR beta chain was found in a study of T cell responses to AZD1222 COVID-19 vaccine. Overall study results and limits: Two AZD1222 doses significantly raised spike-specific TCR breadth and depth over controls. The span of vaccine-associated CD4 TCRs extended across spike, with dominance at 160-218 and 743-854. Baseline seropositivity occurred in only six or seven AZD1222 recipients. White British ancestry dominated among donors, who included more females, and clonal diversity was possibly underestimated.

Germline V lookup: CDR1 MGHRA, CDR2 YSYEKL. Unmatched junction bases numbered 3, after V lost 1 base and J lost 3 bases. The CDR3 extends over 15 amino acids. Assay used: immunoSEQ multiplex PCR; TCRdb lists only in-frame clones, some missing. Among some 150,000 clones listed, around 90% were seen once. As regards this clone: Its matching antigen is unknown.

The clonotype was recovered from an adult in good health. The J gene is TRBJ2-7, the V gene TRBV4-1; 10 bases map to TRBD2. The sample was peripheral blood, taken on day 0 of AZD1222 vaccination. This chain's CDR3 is CASSQAASGSYEQYF. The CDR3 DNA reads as TGCGCCAGCAGCCAAGCAGCTAGCGGGAGCTACGAGCAGTACTTC.